Following are 4 T cell receptor beta chains from one sample sequenced in a study of long-term antiretroviral therapy in people with HIV (dated by TCRdb to 2022 to 2024). Sequencing of the TRB variable region was done with the immunoSEQ hsTCRB v3.0 assay at survey level resolution. The table was pulled from immuneACCESS by TCRdb, which kept in-frame rearrangements only. Such tables lose some clones; where checked, under half of the loss comes from unresolved V genes, and the rest has no known cause. The sample yields approximately 32,000 clones; around four fifths were counted once. Of the sample, 7.9% falls within the top ten clones. The material was unsorted PBMCs, obtained 0.4 years before starting antiretroviral therapy. The receptors come from a man aged 18 to 29 with HIV.

This clone was observed a single time. J is TRBJ2-5 and V is TRBV4-1; TRBD2 agrees at 9 bases. J gave up 3 bases and V 4 bases, and 12 bases lay outside the gene matches. The germline V gene encodes CDR1 MGHRA and CDR2 YSYEKL. This CDR3 contains 17 residues. DNA for the CDR3: TGCGCCAGCAGCCCTTACTTCGGGACTAGCAGTGAAGAGACCCAGTACTTC. This codes for CASSPYFGTSSEETQYF.

This chain connects TRBV5-5 to TRBJ2-2; 10 bases align to TRBD1. Trimming cost V 2 bases and J 1 base; bases outside gene matches: 5. This CDR3 has 17 amino acids. Germline V gene lookup returns CDR1 SGHKS and CDR2 YYEKEE (reference sequence). The CDR3 sequence is CASSLPTGGLNTGELFF. CDR3 nucleotide sequence: TGTGCCAGCAGCTTACCGACAGGGGGCTTGAACACCGGGGAGCTGTTTTTT. The whole variable domain, remainder taken from reference TRBV5-5 and TRBJ2-2, is DAGVTQSPTHLIKTRGQQVTLRCSPISGHKSVSWYQQVLGQGPQFIFQYYEKEERGRGNFPDRFSARQFPNYSSELNVNALLLGDSALYLCASSLPTGGLNTGELFFGEGSRLTVL.

The table lists this clone with a few counts. At the DNA level, this CDR3 is encoded by other sequences in the same sample as well. The rearrangement links TRBV6-5 to TRBJ2-2; D remains unclear. Germline values: CDR1 MNHEY, CDR2 SVGAGI. The CDR3 contains 14 residues. Trimming stripped 3 bases from V and 5 bases from J, with 10 bases between. CDR3 nucleotide sequence: TGTGCCAGCAGTTATGGGGTTGGGACCGGGGAGCTGTTTTTT. This codes for CASSYGVGTGELFF.

The V gene is TRBV6-1, the J gene TRBJ1-5; D uncertain. CDR3 size: 16 residues. Germline CDR1 reads MNHNS; CDR2 reads SASEGT. The ends were cut back, 2 bases at V and 4 bases at J, with 15 bases in the middle. The CDR3, as DNA: TGTGCCAGCAGTGAAAATTTGGGGTCACTGAATCAGCCCCAGCATTTT. Amino acid sequence: CASSENLGSLNQPQHF.